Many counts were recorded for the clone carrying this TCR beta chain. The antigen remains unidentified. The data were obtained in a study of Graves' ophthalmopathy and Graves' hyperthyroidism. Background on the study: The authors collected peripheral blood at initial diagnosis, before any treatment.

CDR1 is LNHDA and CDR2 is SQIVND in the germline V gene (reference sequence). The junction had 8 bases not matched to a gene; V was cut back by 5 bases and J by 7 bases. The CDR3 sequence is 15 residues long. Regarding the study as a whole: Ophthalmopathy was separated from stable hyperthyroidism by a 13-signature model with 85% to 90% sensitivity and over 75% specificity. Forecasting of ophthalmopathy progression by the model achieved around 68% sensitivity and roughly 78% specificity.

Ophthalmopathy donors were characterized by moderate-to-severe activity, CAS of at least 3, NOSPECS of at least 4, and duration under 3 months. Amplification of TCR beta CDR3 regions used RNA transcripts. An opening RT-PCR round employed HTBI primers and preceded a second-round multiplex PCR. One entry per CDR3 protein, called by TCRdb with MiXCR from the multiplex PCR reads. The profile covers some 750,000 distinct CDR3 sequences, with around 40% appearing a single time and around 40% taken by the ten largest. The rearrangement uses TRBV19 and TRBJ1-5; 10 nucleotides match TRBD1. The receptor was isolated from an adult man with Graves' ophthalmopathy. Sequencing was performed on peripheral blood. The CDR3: CASSVGTGDGQPQHF. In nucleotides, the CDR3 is TGTGCCAGTAGTGTCGGGACAGGGGATGGGCAGCCCCAGCATTTT.